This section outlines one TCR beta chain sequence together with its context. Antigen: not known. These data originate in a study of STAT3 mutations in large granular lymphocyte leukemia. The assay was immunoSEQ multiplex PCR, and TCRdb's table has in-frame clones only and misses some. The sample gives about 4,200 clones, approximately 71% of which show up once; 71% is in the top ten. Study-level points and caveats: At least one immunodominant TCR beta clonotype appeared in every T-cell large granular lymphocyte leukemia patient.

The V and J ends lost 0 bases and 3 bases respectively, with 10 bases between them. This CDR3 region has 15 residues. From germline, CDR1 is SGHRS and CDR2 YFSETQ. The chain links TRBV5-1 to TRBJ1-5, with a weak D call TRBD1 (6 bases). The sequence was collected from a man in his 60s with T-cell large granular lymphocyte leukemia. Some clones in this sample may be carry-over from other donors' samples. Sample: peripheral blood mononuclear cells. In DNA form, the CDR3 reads TGCGCCAGCAGCTTGGCAGGGGTTGACAATCAGCCCCAGCATTTT. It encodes CASSLAGVDNQPQHF.